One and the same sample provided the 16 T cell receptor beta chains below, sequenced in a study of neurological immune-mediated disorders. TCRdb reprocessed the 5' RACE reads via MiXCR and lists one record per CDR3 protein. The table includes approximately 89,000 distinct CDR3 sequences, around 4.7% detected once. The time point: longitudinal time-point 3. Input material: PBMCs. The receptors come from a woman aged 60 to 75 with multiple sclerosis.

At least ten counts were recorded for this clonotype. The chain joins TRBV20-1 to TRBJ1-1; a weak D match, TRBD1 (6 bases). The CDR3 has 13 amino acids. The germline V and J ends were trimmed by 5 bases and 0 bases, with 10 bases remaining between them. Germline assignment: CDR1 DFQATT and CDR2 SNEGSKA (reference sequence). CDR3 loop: CSAPDSLNTEAFF. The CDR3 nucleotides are TGCAGTGCTCCGGACAGCTTGAACACTGAAGCTTTCTTT.

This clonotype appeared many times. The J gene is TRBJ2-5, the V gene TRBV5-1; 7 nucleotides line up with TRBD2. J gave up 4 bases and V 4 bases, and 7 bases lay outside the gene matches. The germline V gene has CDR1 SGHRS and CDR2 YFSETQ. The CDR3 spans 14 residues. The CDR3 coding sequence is TGCGCCAGCAGCGCCCAAGCGGGGACAGAGACCCAGTACTTC. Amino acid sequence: CASSAQAGTETQYF.

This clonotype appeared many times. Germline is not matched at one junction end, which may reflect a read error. This chain's CDR3 is CASRLDAGGNNEQFF. CDR3 nucleotides: TGCGCCAGCAGATTGGATGCGGGGGGTAACAATGAGCAGTTCTTC. The chain combines TRBV5-1 with TRBJ2-1; 8 nucleotides line up with TRBD2. This CDR3 region has 15 residues. Germline V CDR1 and CDR2: SGHRS, YFSETQ.

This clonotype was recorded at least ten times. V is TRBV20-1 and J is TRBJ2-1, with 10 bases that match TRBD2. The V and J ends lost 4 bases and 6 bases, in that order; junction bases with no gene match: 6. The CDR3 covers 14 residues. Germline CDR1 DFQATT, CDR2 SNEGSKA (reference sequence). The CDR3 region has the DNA TGCAGTGCTATCAGCGGGGGGGAGATCAATGAGCAGTTCTTC. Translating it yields CSAISGGEINEQFF.

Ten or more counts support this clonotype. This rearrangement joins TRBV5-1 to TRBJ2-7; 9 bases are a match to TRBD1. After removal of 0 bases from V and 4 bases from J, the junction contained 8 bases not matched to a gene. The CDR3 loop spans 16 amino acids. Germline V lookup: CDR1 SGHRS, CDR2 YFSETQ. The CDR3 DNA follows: TGCGCCAGCAGCTTGGAAGGGGGGACAGGGAGTTACGAGCAGTACTTC. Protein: CASSLEGGTGSYEQYF.

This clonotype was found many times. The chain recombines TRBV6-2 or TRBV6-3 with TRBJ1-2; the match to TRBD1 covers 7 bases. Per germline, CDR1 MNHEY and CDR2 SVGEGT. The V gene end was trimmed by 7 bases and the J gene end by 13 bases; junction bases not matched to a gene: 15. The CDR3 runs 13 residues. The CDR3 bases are TGTGCCAGCATCCAAGCGGGACAGCGACGCTTCACCTTC. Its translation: CASIQAGQRRFTF.

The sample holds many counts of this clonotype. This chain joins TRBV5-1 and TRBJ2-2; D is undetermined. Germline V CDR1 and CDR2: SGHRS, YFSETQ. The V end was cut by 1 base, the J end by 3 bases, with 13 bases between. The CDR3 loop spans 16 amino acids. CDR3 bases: TGCGCCAGCAGCTTGCGCGCAGATTCCTACACCGGGGAGCTGTTTTTT. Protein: CASSLRADSYTGELFF.

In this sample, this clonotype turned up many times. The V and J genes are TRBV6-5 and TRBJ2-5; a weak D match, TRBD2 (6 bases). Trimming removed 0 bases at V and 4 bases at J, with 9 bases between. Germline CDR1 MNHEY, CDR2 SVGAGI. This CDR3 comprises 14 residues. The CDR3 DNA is TGTGCCAGCAGTTACTCAACAGCGGGAGAGACCCAGTACTTC. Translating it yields CASSYSTAGETQYF.

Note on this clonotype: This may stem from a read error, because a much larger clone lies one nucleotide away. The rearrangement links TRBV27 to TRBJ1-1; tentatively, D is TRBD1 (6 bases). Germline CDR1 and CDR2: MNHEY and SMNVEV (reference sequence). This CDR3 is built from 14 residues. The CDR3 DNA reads TGTACCAGCAGTTTGAGGGCGGGGGCGTCTGAAGCTTTCTTT. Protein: CTSSLRAGASEAFF.

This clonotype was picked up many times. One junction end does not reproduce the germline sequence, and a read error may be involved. CDR3 region: CASSLEGQGSNEQFF. For the CDR3, the DNA is TGTGCTAGCAGCTTGGAGGGACAGGGTTCCAATGAGCAGTTCTTC. This sequence joins TRBV7-7 and TRBJ2-1, with 9 bases aligning to TRBD1. The germline gives CDR1 SSHAT, CDR2 FNYEAQ (reference sequence). This CDR3 is 15 amino acids long.

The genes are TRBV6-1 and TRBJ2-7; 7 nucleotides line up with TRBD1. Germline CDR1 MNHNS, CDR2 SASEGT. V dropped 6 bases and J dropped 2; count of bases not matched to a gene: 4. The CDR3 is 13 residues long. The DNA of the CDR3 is TGTGCCAGCAGGCGGACAGGCCCCTACGAGCAGTACTTC. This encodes CASRRTGPYEQYF.

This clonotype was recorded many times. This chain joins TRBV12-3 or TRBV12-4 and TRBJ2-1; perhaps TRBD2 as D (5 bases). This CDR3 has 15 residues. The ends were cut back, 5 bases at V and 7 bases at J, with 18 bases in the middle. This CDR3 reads CASSHGVTLVNEQFF. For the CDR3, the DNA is TGTGCCAGCAGTCACGGGGTGACCCTCGTAAATGAGCAGTTCTTC.

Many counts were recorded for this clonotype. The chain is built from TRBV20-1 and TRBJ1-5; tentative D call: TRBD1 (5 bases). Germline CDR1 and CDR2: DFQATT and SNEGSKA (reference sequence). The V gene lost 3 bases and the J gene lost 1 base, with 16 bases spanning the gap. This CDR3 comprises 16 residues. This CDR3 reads CSASNSGTQSNQPQHF. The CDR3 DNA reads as TGCAGTGCTAGTAATTCCGGGACCCAAAGCAATCAGCCCCAGCATTTT.

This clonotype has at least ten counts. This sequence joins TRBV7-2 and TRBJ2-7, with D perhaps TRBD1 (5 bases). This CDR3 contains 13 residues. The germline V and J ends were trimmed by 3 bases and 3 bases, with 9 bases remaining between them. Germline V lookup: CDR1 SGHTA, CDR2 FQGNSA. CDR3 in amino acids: CASSFHRLYEQYF. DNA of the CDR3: TGTGCCAGCAGCTTCCACAGGCTCTACGAGCAGTACTTC.

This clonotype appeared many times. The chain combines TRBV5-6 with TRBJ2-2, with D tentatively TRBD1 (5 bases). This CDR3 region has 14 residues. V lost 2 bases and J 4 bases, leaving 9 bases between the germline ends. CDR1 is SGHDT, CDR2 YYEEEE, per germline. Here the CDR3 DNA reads TGTGCCAGCAGCTTAGGGGTGTCCACCGGGGAGCTGTTTTTT. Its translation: CASSLGVSTGELFF.

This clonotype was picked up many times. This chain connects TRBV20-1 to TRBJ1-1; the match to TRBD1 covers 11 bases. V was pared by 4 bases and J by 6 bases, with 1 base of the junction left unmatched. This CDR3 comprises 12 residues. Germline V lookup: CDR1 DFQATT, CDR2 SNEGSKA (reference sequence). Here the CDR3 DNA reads TGCAGTGCTAAGGGACAGGGGGCTGAAGCTTTCTTT. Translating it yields CSAKGQGAEAFF.